The 15 T cell receptor beta chains below come from one sample, sequenced in a study of CD8+CD57+ T cells in acquired aplastic anemia. Genomic DNA, the template, was used for profiling of the TCR beta VDJ and CDR3. MiXCR, applied by TCRdb to the reads, yields one record per CDR3 protein. There are 180,000 or so distinct CDR3 sequences in the sample; 48% occur only once, and 1.8% lies in the top ten. In patients chosen for sequencing, flow cytometry had shown CD8+CD57+ cell expansion. The sample was sorted CD4+, CD8+, or CD8+CD57+ T cells (not recorded which) from PBMCs. The receptors derive from a human donor with aplastic anemia.

This clonotype was recorded at least ten times. This chain connects TRBV7-2 to TRBJ2-1; 16 bases match TRBD2. The CDR3 consists of 16 residues. Germline CDR1 is SGHTA and CDR2 is FQGNSA. J gave up 5 bases and V 5 bases, and 3 bases lay outside the gene matches. CDR3 protein: CASSPGLAGGDNEQFF. CDR3 in DNA: TGTGCCAGCAGCCCGGGACTAGCGGGAGGGGACAATGAGCAGTTCTTC.

This clonotype came up a few times. This sequence joins TRBV2 and TRBJ1-3; D might be TRBD1 (6 bases). Trimming stripped 7 bases from V and 3 bases from J, with 13 bases between. The germline V gene encodes CDR1 SNHLY and CDR2 FYNNEI. CDR3 length: 14 residues. Written as DNA, the CDR3 is TGTGCCAGCACCGAGGGGGGAGGTGGAAACACCATATATTTT. Its translation: CASTEGGGGNTIYF.

This sequence joins TRBV20-1 and TRBJ2-7, with D uncertain. V was cut by 3 bases and J by 2 bases, with 8 bases left in between. Germline V gene data show CDR1 as DFQATT and CDR2 as SNEGSKA (reference sequence). This CDR3 contains 12 residues. The CDR3 region is CSASSQPYEQYF. The CDR3 nucleotides read TGCAGTGCTAGCAGCCAGCCCTACGAGCAGTACTTC.

The chain employs TRBV18 and TRBJ2-1; tentatively, D is TRBD1 or TRBD2 (6 bases each). CDR1 and CDR2 from the germline V gene are KGHSH and LQKENI. The CDR3 runs 15 residues. V lost 6 bases and J lost 7, with 19 bases in between. The CDR3 protein is CASSPWTRGGNEQFF. In DNA, the CDR3 is TGTGCCAGCTCTCCCTGGACCCGAGGGGGGAATGAGCAGTTCTTC.

CDR3 in DNA: TGCGCCAGCAAGCAAGGGATGGGGGCTTCCTACGAGCAGTACTTC. As protein: CASKQGMGASYEQYF. This chain links TRBV5-1 with TRBJ2-7, with D maybe TRBD1 (6 bases). The CDR3 is 15 amino acids. Trimming left V 6 bases short and J 1 base short, with 17 bases between. Germline V gene sequence: CDR1 SGHRS, CDR2 YFSETQ. The entire variable domain, with the rest obtained from reference TRBV5-1 and TRBJ2-7, is as follows: KAGVTQTPRYLIKTRGQQVTLSCSPISGHRSVSWYQQTPGQGLQFLFEYFSETQRNKGNFPGRFSGRQFSNSRSEMNVSTLELGDSALYLCASKQGMGASYEQYFGPGTRLTVT.

The CDR3 protein is CASSVGTGFSGANVLTF. CDR3 sequence (DNA): TGTGCCAGCAGCGTAGGGACAGGGTTCTCTGGGGCCAACGTCCTGACTTTC. The chain couples TRBV9 to TRBJ2-6; TRBD1 matches 8 bases. In germline, CDR1 is SGDLS, CDR2 YYNGEE. This CDR3 contains 17 residues. Losses at the gene ends were 0 bases for V and 0 bases for J; bases not matched to a gene: 2.

The genes are TRBV19 and TRBJ1-5; D may be TRBD1 (5 bases). The CDR3 covers 14 residues. V dropped 2 bases and J dropped 7 bases, with 12 bases sitting between them. Germline loops: CDR1 LNHDA, CDR2 SQIVND (reference sequence). Written as DNA, the CDR3 is TGTGCCAGTAGTATATTGGGGGGAGAACAGCCCCAGCATTTT. It encodes CASSILGGEQPQHF.

There are many counts of this clonotype. V and J are TRBV7-2 and TRBJ2-3, with D possibly TRBD2 on 6 matching bases. The germline CDR1 and CDR2 sequences are SGHTA and FQGNSA. The CDR3 runs 14 residues. Between the trimmed V and J ends, which lost 6 bases and 1 base, there was a span of 11 bases. CDR3 nucleotides: TGTGCCAGCAGGGAAGGGACTGGCACAGATACGCAGTATTTT. Its translation is CASREGTGTDTQYF.

This clonotype was seen more than once but under ten times. The rearrangement links TRBV7-9 to TRBJ1-4; D remains unclear. V lost 6 bases and J 7 bases, leaving 12 bases between the germline ends. CDR3 length: 13 residues. Germline V gene sequence: CDR1 SEHNR, CDR2 FQNEAQ (reference sequence). CDR3 in amino acids: CASSPGASEKLFF. CDR3 in DNA: TGTGCCAGCAGTCCCGGAGCCAGTGAAAAACTGTTTTTT. Full variable domain (missing parts from reference TRBV7-9 and TRBJ1-4): DTGVSQNPRHKITKRGQNVTFRCDPISEHNRLYWYRQTLGQGPEFLTYFQNEAQLEKSRLLSDRFSAERPKGSFSTLEIQRTEQGDSAMYLCASSPGASEKLFFGSGTQLSVL.

A single count supports this clonotype. The chain uses TRBV29-1 and TRBJ2-7, with D perhaps matching TRBD2 (6 bases). The germline CDR1 and CDR2 sequences are SQVTM and ANQGSEA. V lost 4 bases, J lost 6 bases, and 13 bases lay in between. The CDR3 runs to 12 residues. This CDR3 is CSVVWGVSEQYF. CDR3 DNA: TGCAGCGTTGTGTGGGGGGTCTCCGAGCAGTACTTC.

This clonotype was recorded many times. The V and J genes are TRBV4-3 and TRBJ1-1, with D possibly matching TRBD1 (6 bases). The CDR3 consists of 16 residues. CDR1 is LGHNA and CDR2 is YSLEER in the germline V gene. The V end was cut by 0 bases, the J end by 4 bases, with 15 bases between. The CDR3 spells CASSQDNLRGGTEAFF. DNA for the CDR3: TGCGCCAGCAGCCAAGATAACCTCAGGGGAGGCACTGAAGCTTTCTTT.

V gene TRBV5-1 combines with J gene TRBJ2-7; 12 nucleotides match TRBD2. The germline V gene has CDR1 SGHRS and CDR2 YFSETQ. The CDR3 runs 16 residues. V lost 4 bases and J lost 6; bases outside the gene matches: 11. The CDR3 spells CASSTLAGGQVGEQYF. CDR3 in DNA: TGCGCCAGCAGCACCCTAGCGGGGGGGCAGGTGGGCGAGCAGTACTTC. Based on the CDR3 plus reference TRBV5-1 and TRBJ2-7, the full variable domain is KAGVTQTPRYLIKTRGQQVTLSCSPISGHRSVSWYQQTPGQGLQFLFEYFSETQRNKGNFPGRFSGRQFSNSRSEMNVSTLELGDSALYLCASSTLAGGQVGEQYFGPGTRLTVT.

J is TRBJ2-5 and V is TRBV7-3, with 8 bases that match TRBD1. Germline CDR1 and CDR2: SGHTA and FQGTGA. The junction had 11 bases not matched to a gene; V was cut back by 7 bases and J by 7 bases. This CDR3 region has 14 residues. For the CDR3, the DNA is TGTGCCAGCATCTCAGGGGGCTCAGATTGGACCCAGTACTTC. Residues: CASISGGSDWTQYF.

This clonotype was picked up a small number of times. This rearrangement joins TRBV20-1 to TRBJ2-5; 8 nucleotides line up with TRBD2. Germline CDR1 reads DFQATT; CDR2 reads SNEGSKA (reference sequence). The CDR3 runs 14 residues. J gave up 4 bases and V 6 bases, and 10 bases lay outside the gene matches. This CDR3 is CSAAESGSGETQYF. The CDR3 coding sequence is TGCAGTGCAGCCGAGAGCGGGAGCGGAGAGACCCAGTACTTC.

This clonotype has a count of ten or more. This chain links TRBV7-8 with TRBJ2-1; 16 nucleotides line up with TRBD2. Unmatched junction bases numbered 7, after V lost 5 bases and J lost 9 bases. CDR1 SGHVS and CDR2 FQNEAQ come from the germline V gene. This CDR3 comprises 16 residues. As DNA, the CDR3 is TGTGCCAGCAGCCCTCCGGGACTAGCGGGGGGGCGTGAGCAGTTCTTC. Translated: CASSPPGLAGGREQFF.